This TCR beta chain is drawn from a study of blood T cells in healthy people across ages. Then a second PCR, running roughly 7 to 11 cycles, was carried out with a sample-barcoded 5' primer and a J-beta primer mix. Via MiXCR, TCRdb re-called the 5' RACE reads, giving one row per CDR3 protein. The sample has about a million distinct CDR3 sequences; roughly 47% are singletons. The V end was cut by 3 bases, the J end by 5 bases, with 13 bases between. The CDR3 is made up of 14 amino acids. Germline CDR1 LGHDT, CDR2 YNNKEL (reference sequence). The receptor was derived from a woman in her fifties or sixties in good health. Sequenced sample: blood. The gene calls are TRBV3-1 and TRBJ2-5; D is possibly TRBD2 (6 bases). The CDR3 loop reads CASSHGGILETQYF. CDR3 in DNA: TGTGCCAGCAGCCACGGCGGGATTTTGGAGACCCAGTACTTC.